This TCR beta chain is from a study of somatic mutations in cytotoxic T cells in rheumatoid arthritis. The study, taken as a whole, reports: Increasing age coincided with elevated CD8+ clonality among rheumatoid arthritis patients, though not among healthy controls. Rheumatoid arthritis patients were compared with age-matched healthy controls, and their CD8+ T-cell clonality did not differ significantly. For about an eighth of the 65 patients, a single CD8+ clone accounted for more than 20% of CD8+ cells.

The repertoire was sequenced with immunoSEQ multiplex PCR; TCRdb's copy has only in-frame clones and lacks some. Of about 18,000 clones in the sample, approximately 67% were seen once. The CDR3 spans 15 residues. Germline V gene sequence: CDR1 SGDLS, CDR2 YYNGEE. Trimming pared 4 bases from V and 4 bases from J, leaving 15 bases between. This clone showed up just a few times. Antigen: not known. This chain uses TRBV9 with TRBJ2-1, with D perhaps assigned TRBD1 or TRBD2 (6 bases each). This receptor was identified in an adult with rheumatoid arthritis. The sample consisted of CD8+ T cells sorted from blood. The CDR3 nucleotides read TGTGCCAGCAGCTCAGAGGGGGGTGGATACAATGAGCAGTTCTTC. Encoded protein: CASSSEGGGYNEQFF.